This TCR beta chain appears in the sequencing data of a study of T cell responses to AZD1222 COVID-19 vaccine. Points from the study as a whole: Seropositive AZD1222 recipients at baseline numbered only five or six. In the spike-specific TCR repertoire, nearly half reportedly target unmutated variant regions. Possibly, clonal diversity was underestimated; donors were largely white British and included more females.

On this clone itself: No antigen is known for it.

The repertoire was sequenced with immunoSEQ multiplex PCR; TCRdb's copy has only in-frame clones and lacks some. In the table there are 45,000 to 55,000 clones, approximately 86% of which are singletons. Germline V gene sequence: CDR1 LGHDT, CDR2 YNNKEL (reference sequence). V lost 1 base and J 2 bases, leaving 9 bases between the germline ends. The CDR3 length is 14 residues. The source material was peripheral blood, sampled 28 days after the second AZD1222 dose. The chain carries TRBV3-1 (or the pseudogene TRBV3-2) and TRBJ2-7; D not certain. The sequence was obtained from an adult who received the AZD1222 COVID-19 vaccine. CDR3 DNA: TGTGCCAGCAGCCAAGGATCAAGTGCCTACGAGCAGTACTTC. It encodes CASSQGSSAYEQYF.